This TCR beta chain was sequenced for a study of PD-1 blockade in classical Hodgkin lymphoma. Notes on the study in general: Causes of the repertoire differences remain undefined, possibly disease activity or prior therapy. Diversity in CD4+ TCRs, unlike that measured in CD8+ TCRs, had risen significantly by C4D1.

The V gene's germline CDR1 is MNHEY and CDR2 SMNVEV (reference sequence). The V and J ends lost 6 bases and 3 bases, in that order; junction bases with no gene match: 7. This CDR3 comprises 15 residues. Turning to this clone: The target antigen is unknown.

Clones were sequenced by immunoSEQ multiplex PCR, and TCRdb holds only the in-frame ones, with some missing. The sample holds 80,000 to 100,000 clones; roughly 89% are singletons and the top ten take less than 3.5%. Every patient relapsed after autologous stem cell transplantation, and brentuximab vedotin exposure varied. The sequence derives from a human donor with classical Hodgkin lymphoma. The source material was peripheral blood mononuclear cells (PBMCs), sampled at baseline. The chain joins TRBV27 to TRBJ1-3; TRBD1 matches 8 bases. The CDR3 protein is CASSTTRGLGNTIYF. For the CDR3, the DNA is TGTGCCAGCAGCACAACCAGGGGGCTTGGAAACACCATATATTTT.